The clone carrying this T cell receptor beta chain is a singleton in its sample. Use of 60 Vbeta and 13 Jbeta primers characterized the PCR. Assay used: immunoSEQ multiplex PCR; TCRdb lists only in-frame clones, some missing. The sample includes about 82,000 clones, just over 70% seen only once; the top ten take more than 7%. The data are from a study of cytomegalovirus exposure and HLA in healthy donors. The CDR3 consists of 15 residues. Germline loops: CDR1 SNHLY, CDR2 FYNNEI. The V end was cut by 0 bases, the J end by 4 bases, with 13 bases between. The sequence was obtained from a man aged 55-75 years in good health and CMV-seronegative. This chain links TRBV2 with TRBJ2-7, with TRBD2 as a possible D gene (6 bases). The sample comprised PBMCs. The DNA of the CDR3 is TGTGCCAGCAGTGAAGCCGGGACTGAATTTTACGAGCAGTACTTC. Its protein is CASSEAGTEFYEQYF.